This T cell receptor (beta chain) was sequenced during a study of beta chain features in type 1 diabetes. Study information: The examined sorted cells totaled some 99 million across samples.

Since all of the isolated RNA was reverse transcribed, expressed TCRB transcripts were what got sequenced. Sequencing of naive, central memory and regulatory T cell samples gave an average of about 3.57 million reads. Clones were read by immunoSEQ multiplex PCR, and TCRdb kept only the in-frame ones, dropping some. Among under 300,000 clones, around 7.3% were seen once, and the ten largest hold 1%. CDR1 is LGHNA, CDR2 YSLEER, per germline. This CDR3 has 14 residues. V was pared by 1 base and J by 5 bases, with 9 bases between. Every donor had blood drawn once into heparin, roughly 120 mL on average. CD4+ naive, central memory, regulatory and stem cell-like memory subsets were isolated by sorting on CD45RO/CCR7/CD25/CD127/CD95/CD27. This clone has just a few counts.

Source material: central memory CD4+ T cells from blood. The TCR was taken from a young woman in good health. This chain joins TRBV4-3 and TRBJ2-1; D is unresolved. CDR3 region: CASSQGIGNNEQFF. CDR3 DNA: TGCGCCAGCAGCCAAGGAATAGGAAACAATGAGCAGTTCTTC.